The T cell receptor beta chain under discussion was sequenced for a study of blood T cell repertoires in COVID-19. Study-wide background: Italy, Spain and the United States were the sources of the convalescent and acute COVID-19 samples. Nucleic acid was either cDNA or gDNA, and it came from T cells, B-cell-depleted T cells, or PBMCs.

Source study methods: From reference gene primer amplification, estimates of nucleated cell counts were derived. The table came from immunoSEQ multiplex PCR; TCRdb's copy has only in-frame clones and leaves some out. V, J and clone size are taken as reported in that table, and D and trimming were inferred from the DNA itself. The data contain about 59,000 clones, 70% to 75% of them seen just once; the ten biggest clones take up roughly 18%. Sequences were obtained from peripheral blood. This TCR derives from a woman in her fifties or sixties with active or convalescent COVID-19.

The CDR3 nucleotides are TGCGCCAGCAGCTCGAATACAGGGACAGATACGCAGTATTTT. As protein: CASSSNTGTDTQYF. This chain joins TRBV5-1 and TRBJ2-3; D is possibly TRBD1 (6 bases). With 3 bases removed from V and 3 bases from J, the gap between germline ends came to 11 bases. Germline-derived CDR1 and CDR2 are SGHRS and YFSETQ. The CDR3 extends over 14 amino acids.